These T cell receptor beta chains were read from a single sample in a study of cytomegalovirus exposure and HLA in healthy donors. Sequenced by immunoSEQ multiplex PCR; TCRdb stores in-frame clones only, minus some. The table includes fewer than 300,000 clones, around 89% detected once. Sequencing was done on a sample of PBMCs. The receptors were sampled from a woman younger than 30 in good health and CMV-seronegative. The CDR3 runs from the conserved cysteine through the conserved F or W.

TRBV4-1 | 16 | CASSHLGGLAADTQYF
TRBV4-3 | 14 | CASSVQVYATEAFF
TRBV9 | 17 | CASSVFSSGAGVDTQYF
TRBV28 | 17 | CASSLQGTLTTNEKLFF
TRBV19 | 12 | CASSSGTGELFF
TRBV7-2 | 19 | CASSLVSVGGVGGGHGYTF
TRBV4-1 | 16 | CASSQPRDRAFYEQYF
TRBV19 | 17 | CASSIGLAGGPADTQYF
TRBV27 | 14 | CASQSGSSYNEQFF
TRBV2 | 15 | CASSELASVPNEQYF
TRBV15 | 15 | CATSRESAGANVLTF
TRBV5-1 | 17 | CASRPGQGPSSGNTIYF
TRBV2 | 16 | CASKSAGGPVTDTQYF
TRBV5-8 | 14 | CASSLGLARNEQFF
TRBV6-5 | 13 | CASSPGSDYGYTF
TRBV19 | 15 | CASTLGGAGNQPQHF
TRBV27 | 17 | CASSSLTSGWQRETQYF
TRBV4-3 | 17 | CASSQEILAGVIDTQYF
TRBV7-9 | 13 | CASSSPGQGERTF
TRBV27 | 15 | CASSFGRLKRDEQYF
TRBV28 | 14 | CASSSGPGGTEAFF
TRBV6-5 | 13 | CASTPGTEETQYF
TRBV27 | 14 | CASSFKQGQYGYTF
TRBV1 | 14 | CTSSNASGRYEQYF
TRBV2 | 15 | CASSARTGISYGYTF
TRBV27 | 16 | CASSMGTSGRAREQYF
TRBV9 | 21 | CASSSPTLGLAGPPSTDTQYF
TRBV4-1 | 16 | CASSQNPSSGSYEQYF
TRBV4-1 | 18 | CASSLYEPLAGGWNEQFF
TRBV25-1 | 15 | CASSLSSGSIDTQYF
TRBV18 | 14 | CASSPASVGGEQYF
TRBV15 | 16 | CATSNTGTGYNQPQHF
TRBV7-2 | 14 | CASSLGVFVHEQYF
TRBV28 | 14 | CASSISLWSYEQYF
TRBV7-2 | 14 | CASSRWGQGYGYTF
TRBV21-1 | 17 | CASSTAKSGSGYNEQFF
TRBV27 | 14 | CASSPGTSGAEQYF
TRBV6-4 | 15 | CASSDSTTGTDTQYF
TRBV6-6 | 14 | CASKGTSGIDEQFF
TRBV28 | 13 | CASSDSYTGELFF
TRBV18 | 14 | CASSPSSGGYEQYF
TRBV18 | 15 | CASSPGQGVTDTQYF
TRBV5-1 | 15 | CASSPRTGALREQYF
TRBV19 | 13 | CASSLSDWAEAFF
TRBV6-6 | 13 | CASSRDSYNEQFF
TRBV5-6 | 15 | CASSLSGDNTGELFF
TRBV2 | 16 | CASSAQGGWGQETQYF
TRBV10-1 | 15 | CASSEGGSSYNEQFF
TRBV19 | 12 | CASSIVGNEQFF
TRBV6-1 | 11 | CASSPAQVQYF
TRBV12-5 | 12 | CASGPQQYGYTF
TRBV9 | 16 | CASTRKTGTSRTEQFF
TRBV5-1 | 17 | CASSLSSGQGYNSPLHF
TRBV28 | 12 | CATAPGDSPLHF
TRBV5-4 | 15 | CASSLGSGRANEQFF
TRBV7-8 | 12 | CASSSRGETQYF
TRBV30 | 17 | CAWSVPGQPFRFEKLFF
TRBV28 | 11 | CASGTDYGYTF
TRBV28 | 13 | CASRGQGNRKLFF